The next 7 T cell receptor gamma chains were all read from a single sample in a study of gammadelta T cells in human blood. TCRdb re-identified clones in the RT-PCR reads via CATT. The sample consists of around 900 gamma-chain clones, 7% to 9% of them appearing once. The specimen sequenced was non-Vgamma9Vdelta2 gamma-delta T cells from infant blood. Source of these receptors: a human donor.

This clone is deemed medium-sized. This chain joins TRGV8 and TRGJ1 or TRGJ2. Trimming at V came to 0 bases and at J to 7 bases, leaving 6 bases not matched to a gene. Per the germline V gene, CDR1 is VENAVY and CDR2 is YDSYNSRV. The CDR3 has 13 amino acids. DNA of the CDR3: TGTGCCACCTGGGATAGGCAGTGGTATAAGAAACTCTTT. This gives the protein CATWDRQWYKKLF.

As regards this clone: This may be a read error, as it is one base from a much larger clone. The rearrangement uses TRGV2 and TRGJ1 or TRGJ2. The length of the CDR3 is 11 residues. Losses at the gene ends were 0 bases for V and 10 bases for J; bases not matched to a gene: 3. CDR1 and CDR2 from the germline V gene are EGSNGY and YDSYNSKV. The CDR3 is CATWDGPKKLF. The CDR3 DNA is TGTGCCACCTGGGACGGGCCCAAGAAACTCTTT.

The chain uses TRGV4 and TRGJ1 or TRGJ2. The germline V gene encodes CDR1 EGSTGY and CDR2 YDSYTSSV. This CDR3 is built from 14 residues. J was trimmed by 0 bases and V by 2 bases; bases with no gene match: 4. The CDR3 DNA reads as TGTGCCACCTGGGATGTCGGGAATTATTATAAGAAACTCTTT. This codes for CATWDVGNYYKKLF.

In its sample, this clone ranks as large. The chain recombines TRGV2 with TRGJP2. With 1 base clipped from V and 4 bases from J, the junction kept 0 bases outside the gene matches. Germline CDR1 reads EGSNGY; CDR2 reads YDSYNSKV. The CDR3 sequence is 13 residues long. The DNA for the CDR3 is TGTGCCACCTGGGACGGTAGTGATTGGATCAAGACGTTT. Translation: CATWDGSDWIKTF.

Concerning this clone: The sample has other DNA sequences that encode this CDR3 too. This rearrangement joins TRGV2 to TRGJ1 or TRGJ2. J was trimmed by 0 bases and V by 0 bases; bases with no gene match: 2. The CDR3 is made up of 14 amino acids. The germline gives CDR1 EGSNGY, CDR2 YDSYNSKV. The CDR3: CATWDGMNYYKKLF. The CDR3 region has the DNA TGTGCCACCTGGGACGGGATGAATTATTATAAGAAACTCTTT.

In its sample, this clone ranks as large. The V and J genes are TRGV3 and TRGJ1 or TRGJ2. The germline V gene has CDR1 VTNTFY and CDR2 YDVSTARD (reference sequence). CDR3 length equals 13 residues. After removal of 1 base from V and 3 bases from J, the junction contained 3 bases not matched to a gene. The chain's CDR3 is CATWDSIYYKKLF. In DNA, the CDR3 is TGTGCCACCTGGGACAGTATTTATTATAAGAAACTCTTT.

This clone is judged large (0.1 to 1%). This sequence joins TRGV3 and TRGJ1 or TRGJ2. Per the germline V gene, CDR1 is VTNTFY and CDR2 is YDVSTARD (reference sequence). Trimming removed 3 bases from V and 12 bases from J; junction bases left unmatched: 8. CDR3 size: 11 residues. CDR3 coding DNA: TGTGCCACCTGGGACTCTCCTGGGAAACTCTTT. Translation: CATWDSPGKLF.